These 26 T cell receptor beta chains were all obtained from the same sample, sequenced in a study of blood T cell repertoires in COVID-19. The method was immunoSEQ multiplex PCR; TCRdb's version includes in-frame clones alone and lacks a portion of them. The sample records hundreds of thousands of clones, about 90% being singletons. Specimen: PBMCs or T cells enriched from blood (not recorded which). These receptors all stem from a woman in her twenties or thirties with acute COVID-19.

The rearrangement links TRBV28 to TRBJ1-1; 8 bases agree with TRBD1. CDR1 is MDHEN, CDR2 SYDVKM, per germline. Losses at the gene ends were 3 bases for V and 5 bases for J; bases not matched to a gene: 29. The CDR3 covers 22 residues. CDR3 DNA: TGTGCCAGCAGTTTTAAGTTGACCTCTGCGACGATGGACAGGGAAATCGGGACTGAAGCTTTCTTT. This encodes CASSFKLTSATMDREIGTEAFF.

J is TRBJ1-4 and V is TRBV6-5; 8 nucleotides align to TRBD1. The V and J ends lost 2 bases and 8 bases, in that order; junction bases with no gene match: 10. This CDR3 comprises 16 residues. The germline V gene encodes CDR1 MNHEY and CDR2 SVGAGI. CDR3 DNA: TGTGCCAGCAGTTACACAGCCGGGACAGGAGAGGAAAAACTGTTTTTT. This gives the protein CASSYTAGTGEEKLFF.

The V and J genes are TRBV19 and TRBJ1-6; 8 bases match TRBD1. Germline CDR1 is LNHDA and CDR2 is SQIVND (reference sequence). This CDR3 is built from 18 residues. V lost 7 bases to trimming and J lost 0 bases; unmatched junction nucleotides: 11. For the CDR3, the DNA is TGTGCCAGTACATGGGGACAGGTCGACAGCTCCTATAATTCACCCCTCCACTTT. Its protein is CASTWGQVDSSYNSPLHF.

The sample holds a few counts of this clone. The rearrangement uses TRBV6-4 and TRBJ1-1, with D perhaps matching TRBD1 (6 bases). This CDR3 has 13 amino acids. Germline V CDR1 and CDR2: MRHNA, SNTAGT. V was pared by 4 bases and J by 7 bases, with 13 bases between. The CDR3 sequence is CASSVTLQGEAFF. The CDR3 DNA follows: TGTGCCAGCAGTGTCACCCTACAGGGTGAAGCTTTCTTT.

The V gene is TRBV5-4, the J gene TRBJ1-2; TRBD1 is a possible D gene (6 bases). Deletions cut 2 bases from V and 4 bases from J, with 9 bases between. Germline loops: CDR1 SGHNT, CDR2 YYREEE (reference sequence). This CDR3 has 13 residues. CDR3 bases: TGTGCCAGCAGCTTAGGACAGCTCTATGGCTACACCTTC. The encoded protein is CASSLGQLYGYTF.

The V gene is TRBV28, the J gene TRBJ1-5; D ambiguous. Trimming took 5 bases from V and 5 from J, leaving 4 bases between them. Germline loops: CDR1 MDHEN, CDR2 SYDVKM. The CDR3 contains 11 residues. This CDR3 reads CASSLHQPQHF. The CDR3 DNA is TGTGCCAGCAGTCTACATCAGCCCCAGCATTTT.

The CDR3 is CASSLGLGEETQYF. CDR3 coding DNA: TGCGCCAGCAGCCTGGGACTGGGAGAAGAGACCCAGTACTTC. The chain joins TRBV5-1 to TRBJ2-5, with D perhaps TRBD2 (6 bases). There are 14 residues in the CDR3. Germline V gene lookup returns CDR1 SGHRS and CDR2 YFSETQ. V was cut by 4 bases and J by 3 bases, with 13 bases left in between.

V and J are TRBV28 and TRBJ2-3; 15 nucleotides match TRBD2. The trim removed 2 bases at V and 1 base at J, leaving 7 bases unmatched. CDR3 length: 19 residues. Germline assignment: CDR1 MDHEN and CDR2 SYDVKM. This CDR3 reads CASSLLGLAGGPRTDTQYF. The CDR3 DNA is TGTGCCAGCAGTTTACTCGGACTAGCGGGAGGGCCCCGCACAGATACGCAGTATTTT.

The V gene is TRBV25-1, the J gene TRBJ1-4; a possible D gene is TRBD1 (6 bases). V was pared by 5 bases and J by 0 bases, with 19 bases between. Germline V gene sequence: CDR1 MGHDK, CDR2 SYGVNS. The CDR3 is 18 residues long. The CDR3 DNA follows: TGTGCCAGCAGTCCGTGGGGCAGGGGTGGATCAACTAATGAAAAACTGTTTTTT. Translated: CASSPWGRGGSTNEKLFF.

The chain carries TRBV6-5 and TRBJ2-4; TRBD1 is a possible D gene (6 bases). V was cut by 4 bases and J by 9 bases, with 16 bases left in between. In germline, CDR1 is MNHEY, CDR2 SVGAGI. The CDR3 totals 14 residues. DNA of the CDR3: TGTGCCAGCAGTTTAGGGGGTACGGGATCCATTCAGTACTTC. This gives the protein CASSLGGTGSIQYF.

Many counts were recorded for this clone. This chain joins TRBV4-1 and TRBJ1-1, with 9 bases aligning to TRBD1. CDR3 length: 16 amino acids. Trimming took 1 base from V and 6 from J; bases not matched to a gene: 9. Germline CDR1 reads MGHRA; CDR2 reads YSYEKL. CDR3 in amino acids: CASSQATGTGSAEAFF. The CDR3 nucleotides read TGCGCCAGCAGCCAAGCTACCGGGACAGGGAGCGCTGAAGCTTTCTTT.

This clone was detected many times. V gene TRBV3-1 (or the pseudogene TRBV3-2) combines with J gene TRBJ1-2; 7 bases line up with TRBD1. There are 15 residues in the CDR3. In germline, CDR1 is LGHDT, CDR2 YNNKEL (reference sequence). After removal of 5 bases from V and 1 base from J, the junction contained 7 bases not matched to a gene. The CDR3 nucleotides are TGTGCCAGCAGCGTTGGGGACAGTGATAACTATGGCTACACCTTC. Translated, it gives CASSVGDSDNYGYTF.

This chain uses TRBV9 with TRBJ1-1; tentative D call: TRBD1 (6 bases). Germline V gene sequence: CDR1 SGDLS, CDR2 YYNGEE. The CDR3 sequence is 16 residues long. V was cut by 3 bases and J by 0 bases, with 15 bases left in between. The CDR3 DNA reads as TGTGCCAGCAGCGATTTAGGGGGTAGTATGAACACTGAAGCTTTCTTT. Protein: CASSDLGGSMNTEAFF.

The CDR3 loop reads CASSSFGESDYNEQFF. CDR3 sequence (DNA): TGTGCCAGCAGTTCCTTCGGGGAAAGCGATTACAATGAGCAGTTCTTC. V usage is TRBV28 and J usage is TRBJ2-1; TRBD2 might be the D (5 bases). Germline lookup yields CDR1 MDHEN and CDR2 SYDVKM. This CDR3 comprises 16 residues. The V end lost 4 bases, the J end lost 4 bases, and 17 bases lay between the germline ends.

As regards this clone: The junction differs from germline at one of its ends, possibly a read error. The chain has TRBV5-4 and TRBJ2-4; the match to TRBD2 covers 10 bases. This CDR3 region has 11 residues. Germline V gives CDR1 SGHNT, CDR2 YYREEE (reference sequence). The chain's CDR3 is CASSFLAGEGF. DNA of the CDR3: TGTGCCAGCAGCTTTCTAGCGGGAGAGGGCTTC.

The CDR3 protein is CASSLTTTYGYTF. The CDR3, as DNA: TGTGCCAGCAGTTTGACAACGACCTATGGCTACACCTTC. The chain employs TRBV28 and TRBJ1-2, with unresolved D. The CDR3 length is 13 residues. The V gene's germline CDR1 is MDHEN and CDR2 SYDVKM. Trimming shortened V by 3 bases and J by 4 bases, and 9 bases separated the two germline ends.

The V and J genes are TRBV3-1 (or the pseudogene TRBV3-2) and TRBJ1-2; 7 positions match TRBD1. Per the germline V gene, CDR1 is LGHDT and CDR2 is YNNKEL (reference sequence). With V trimmed by 6 bases and J by 10 bases, 11 bases remained unmatched. The CDR3 contains 13 residues. The CDR3 bases are TGTGCCAGCAGAGGGACAGCCTTTTGGCTCTACACCTTC. Residues: CASRGTAFWLYTF.

This chain links TRBV28 with TRBJ1-2; 7 positions agree with TRBD1. Germline CDR1 MDHEN, CDR2 SYDVKM. Germline trimming cut 2 bases from V and 8 bases from J; bases unmatched to any gene: 5. The CDR3 runs to 13 residues. In DNA form, the CDR3 reads TGTGCCAGCAGTTTAGAGGGGGCTCTCGGCTACACCTTC. This gives the protein CASSLEGALGYTF.

The chain joins TRBV4-1 to TRBJ1-4; 9 bases agree with TRBD1. After removal of 4 bases from V and 5 bases from J, the junction contained 2 bases not matched to a gene. This CDR3 contains 14 residues. Per the germline V gene, CDR1 is MGHRA and CDR2 is YSYEKL. CDR3 amino acids: CASSPDRGNEKLFF. The CDR3 region has the DNA TGCGCCAGCAGCCCTGACAGGGGGAATGAAAAACTGTTTTTT.

V and J are TRBV3-1 (or the pseudogene TRBV3-2) and TRBJ2-3, with 12 positions matching TRBD2. CDR3 length equals 15 residues. CDR1 is LGHDT and CDR2 is YNNKEL in the germline V gene (reference sequence). V dropped 4 bases and J dropped 4; count of bases not matched to a gene: 3. The CDR3 reads CASSLTSGGPDTQYF. The DNA for the CDR3 is TGTGCCAGCAGCCTGACTAGCGGGGGCCCAGATACGCAGTATTTT.

V and J are TRBV4-1 and TRBJ2-5; D is possibly TRBD2 (5 bases). Trimming removed 0 bases at V and 4 bases at J, with 15 bases between. This CDR3 is 16 amino acids long. Germline V lookup: CDR1 MGHRA, CDR2 YSYEKL. The CDR3 sequence: CASSQEQLSSRETQYF. The DNA of the CDR3 is TGCGCCAGCAGCCAAGAGCAGTTGTCTAGCAGAGAGACCCAGTACTTC.

This rearrangement joins TRBV5-4 to TRBJ2-1; 7 nucleotides align to TRBD2. V lost 2 bases to trimming and J lost 3 bases; unmatched junction nucleotides: 8. The CDR3 length is 16 residues. From germline, CDR1 is SGHNT and CDR2 YYREEE (reference sequence). The CDR3 nucleotides read TGTGCCAGCAGCTTAGGTTCTAGCGGCTACTACAATGAGCAGTTCTTC. Protein product: CASSLGSSGYYNEQFF.

The V gene is TRBV5-6, the J gene TRBJ2-7; 7 nucleotides agree with TRBD2. Germline CDR1 reads SGHDT; CDR2 reads YYEEEE. The CDR3 consists of 14 residues. Trimming removed 4 bases from V and 4 bases from J; junction bases left unmatched: 8. The CDR3 protein is CASSATGTTYEQYF. CDR3 DNA: TGTGCCAGCAGCGCCACCGGGACTACTTACGAGCAGTACTTC.

The V call is TRBV7-9, the J call TRBJ1-1; 8 positions agree with TRBD1. Losses at the gene ends were 1 base for V and 7 bases for J; bases not matched to a gene: 5. The CDR3 is 14 amino acids. Germline CDR1 is SEHNR and CDR2 is FQNEAQ (reference sequence). The CDR3 DNA sequence: TGTGCCAGCAGCTTAGGGCAGGGGGCAATTGAAGCTTTCTTT. Its protein is CASSLGQGAIEAFF.

This clone has only a few counts. V and J are TRBV3-1 (or the pseudogene TRBV3-2) and TRBJ1-3; TRBD1 matches 7 bases. CDR3 length equals 16 residues. Unmatched junction bases numbered 8, after V lost 4 bases and J lost 2 bases. Germline CDR1 reads LGHDT; CDR2 reads YNNKEL (reference sequence). The CDR3: CASSPSGTDPGNTIYF. Here the CDR3 DNA reads TGTGCCAGCAGCCCATCCGGGACAGACCCTGGAAACACCATATATTTT.

As to this clone: A read error may produce the germline difference seen at one junction end. The chain links TRBV12-3 or TRBV12-4 to TRBJ2-1; 9 bases map to TRBD1. The CDR3 covers 12 residues. In nucleotides, the CDR3 is TGTGCCAGCAGTTTCCAAACAGGGGGCATAATCTTC. This translates into CASSFQTGGIIF.